A selection of T cell receptor beta chains follows, all from one sample in a study of blood T cells in healthy people across ages. TCRdb reprocessed the 5' RACE reads via MiXCR and lists one record per CDR3 protein. This table has about 280,000 distinct CDR3 sequences, around 27% appearing once. The sequenced sample was blood. Receptors originate from a woman aged 70-85 years in good health. The CDR3 runs from the conserved cysteine through the conserved F or W. The order of the fields is V gene, D gene, clone size, J gene, CDR3 length, CDR3 protein, CDR3 DNA. A D gene is named only where the DNA matches it firmly. Expanded clones are given a class, and other clones once, few, many or no size at all.

TRBV20-1	TRBD2	few	TRBJ2-5	18	CSARPPQKTSGRVETQYF	TGCAGTGCTCGACCGCCCCAAAAGACTAGCGGGAGGGTAGAGACCCAGTACTTC
TRBV7-3	TRBD2	.	TRBJ2-3	15	CASSRLARGIDTQYF	TGTGCCAGCAGCCGACTAGCGAGAGGGATAGATACGCAGTATTTT
TRBV12-3/TRBV12-4	TRBD2	few	TRBJ2-5	16	CASSSFTSGPKETQYF	TGTGCCAGCAGCTCCTTCACTAGCGGGCCGAAGGAGACCCAGTACTTC
TRBV29-1	.	few	TRBJ2-3	13	CSVGGTYTDTQYF	TGCAGCGTTGGTGGGACCTACACAGATACGCAGTATTTT
TRBV6-1	TRBD2	.	TRBJ2-1	18	CASSDTGTSGRAGNEQFF	TGTGCCAGCAGTGACACCGGGACTAGCGGGAGGGCCGGGAATGAGCAGTTCTTC
TRBV10-3	TRBD2	.	TRBJ2-1	15	CAIRVAGTSHNEQFF	TGTGCCATCAGGGTAGCGGGAACCTCCCACAATGAGCAGTTCTTC
TRBV28	.	few	TRBJ1-5	12	CATTVDYQPQHF	TGTGCCACGACAGTTGATTATCAGCCCCAGCATTTT
TRBV15	.	few	TRBJ2-5	15	CATSSAPSRSETQYF	TGTGCCACCAGCAGTGCTCCATCCAGGAGTGAGACCCAGTACTTC
TRBV4-3	.	.	TRBJ2-1	13	CASSQAQNNEQFF	TGCGCCAGCAGCCAGGCGCAAAACAATGAGCAGTTCTTC
TRBV3-1	.	few	TRBJ2-5	13	CASSQDFGKTQYF	TGTGCCAGCAGCCAAGATTTCGGGAAGACCCAGTACTTC
TRBV12-3/TRBV12-4	.	.	TRBJ1-1	12	CASSLGVGEAFF	TGTGCCAGCAGTTTGGGGGTGGGCGAAGCTTTCTTT
TRBV11-2	.	.	TRBJ2-3	13	CASGFGGTDTQYF	TGTGCCAGCGGCTTTGGCGGCACAGATACGCAGTATTTT
TRBV28	TRBD2	.	TRBJ2-7	14	CASSFGGVGYEQYF	TGTGCCAGCAGTTTCGGGGGGGTGGGGTACGAGCAGTACTTC
TRBV6-5	.	.	TRBJ1-1	14	CASRNPQGGTEAFF	TGTGCCAGCAGAAACCCGCAGGGTGGGACTGAAGCTTTCTTT
TRBV12-3/TRBV12-4	TRBD1	.	TRBJ1-2	15	CASSLAPGQVYGYTF	TGTGCCAGCAGTTTAGCGCCGGGACAGGTCTATGGCTACACCTTC
TRBV6-5	.	once	TRBJ2-6	19	CASRYSSRTIFSGANVLTF	TGTGCCAGCAGATACTCCTCCCGGACAATATTCTCTGGGGCCAACGTCCTGACTTTC
TRBV12-5	.	.	TRBJ2-1	12	CASGLSFGEQFF	TGTGCTAGTGGTTTATCCTTCGGTGAGCAGTTCTTC